The next 25 T cell receptor beta chains were all read from a single sample in a study of immune characteristics of hereditary and idiopathic chronic pancreatitis. Patients having total pancreatectomy with islet autotransplantation provided the chronic pancreatitis pancreas tissue. Measured with immunoSEQ multiplex PCR; TCRdb has only the in-frame clones, and not every one. This sample has roughly 13,000 clones, with about 70% found just once. Material: pancreas tissue with hereditary chronic pancreatitis. Source of these receptors: a human donor with chronic pancreatitis.

The gene calls are TRBV6-1 and TRBJ2-7, with 8 positions matching TRBD2. V shed 1 base and J 4 bases; nucleotides not matched to a gene: 6. This CDR3 is 15 amino acids long. CDR1 MNHNS and CDR2 SASEGT come from the germline V gene. The CDR3 spells CASSEGIAGTYEQYF. CDR3 sequence (DNA): TGTGCCAGCAGTGAAGGGATAGCGGGAACGTACGAGCAGTACTTC.

The CDR3, as DNA: TGCGCCAGCACCCAGGGGGTCGGGAAAGAGACCCAGTACTTC. Translating it yields CASTQGVGKETQYF. The V gene is TRBV5-1, the J gene TRBJ2-5, with TRBD1 matching over 7 bases. Germline V gives CDR1 SGHRS, CDR2 YFSETQ. This CDR3 has 14 residues. V dropped 6 bases and J dropped 3; count of bases not matched to a gene: 8.

This clone turned up a few times. DNA of the CDR3: TGTGCCAGCAGGAAGGGGGCGGACTATGGCTACACCTTC. Translating gives CASRKGADYGYTF. The rearrangement uses TRBV12-3 or TRBV12-4 and TRBJ1-2, with TRBD1 identical over 7 bases. CDR3 length: 13 amino acids. The trim removed 6 bases at V and 3 bases at J, leaving 4 bases unmatched.

The genes are TRBV24-1 and TRBJ2-7; no clear D gene. V was trimmed by 9 bases and J by 9 bases, leaving 8 bases between them. CDR1 and CDR2 from the germline V gene are KGHDR and SFDVKD. CDR3 length: 9 residues. In DNA, the CDR3 is TGTGCCACCGAACACACGCAGTACTTC. This gives the protein CATEHTQYF.

The V and J genes are TRBV6-5 and TRBJ1-1; D is unresolved. This CDR3 comprises 13 residues. Trimming pared 7 bases from V and 8 bases from J, leaving 17 bases between. Germline V lookup: CDR1 MNHEY, CDR2 SVGAGI. The DNA for the CDR3 is TGTGCCAGCACTACTCAGGTAACCGCCGAAGCTTTCTTT. As protein: CASTTQVTAEAFF.

The chain combines TRBV14 with TRBJ2-7; TRBD2 is a possible D gene (5 bases). CDR3 size: 17 residues. Germline V gene lookup returns CDR1 SGHDN and CDR2 FVKESK. Deletions cut 1 base from V and 0 bases from J, with 16 bases between. The chain's CDR3 is CASSQVKVVASSYEQYF. The CDR3 bases are TGTGCCAGCAGCCAAGTCAAGGTGGTAGCGAGCTCCTACGAGCAGTACTTC.

The V and J genes are TRBV6-4 and TRBJ2-2, with a possible D match to TRBD1 (5 bases). V lost 4 bases, J lost 4 bases, and 7 bases lay in between. The CDR3 sequence is 13 residues long. The germline V gene encodes CDR1 MRHNA and CDR2 SNTAGT. The DNA of the CDR3 is TGTGCCAGCAGTGTAGACAGCACCGGGGAGCTGTTTTTT. Its translation: CASSVDSTGELFF.

The rearrangement joins TRBV19 to TRBJ2-6, with a tentative D call TRBD2 (5 bases). The CDR3 is 14 residues long. Germline CDR1 reads LNHDA; CDR2 reads SQIVND (reference sequence). V lost 7 bases and J lost 3, with 10 bases in between. The CDR3 DNA reads as TGTGCCAGTATTCACCGGGGTGGGGCCAACGTCCTGACTTTC. Encoded protein: CASIHRGGANVLTF.

This chain links TRBV5-1 with TRBJ1-2; 7 positions match TRBD1. With 1 base clipped from V and 3 bases from J, the junction kept 3 bases outside the gene matches. This CDR3 has 14 amino acids. Germline loops: CDR1 SGHRS, CDR2 YFSETQ. The CDR3 sequence is CASSLPGGDYGYTF. DNA for the CDR3: TGCGCCAGCAGCTTGCCAGGGGGAGACTATGGCTACACCTTC.

J is TRBJ2-1 and V is TRBV7-9, with 7 bases lining up with TRBD2. After removal of 3 bases from V and 6 bases from J, the junction contained 8 bases not matched to a gene. The germline CDR1 and CDR2 sequences are SEHNR and FQNEAQ (reference sequence). The CDR3 loop spans 15 amino acids. The CDR3 DNA follows: TGTGCCAGCAGCTTGAGGCGGGAGTGGGGCAATGAGCAGTTCTTC. Its protein product is CASSLRREWGNEQFF.

This chain uses TRBV14 with TRBJ1-3; 7 bases match TRBD1. V was pared by 6 bases and J by 3 bases, with 8 bases of the junction left unmatched. The CDR3 is 15 amino acids. Germline assignment: CDR1 SGHDN and CDR2 FVKESK. The CDR3 DNA reads TGTGCCAGCAGTCCGCAGGGGGTCAGTGGAAACACCATATATTTT. Translated, it gives CASSPQGVSGNTIYF. Based on the CDR3 plus reference TRBV14 and TRBJ1-3, the full variable domain is EAGVTQFPSHSVIEKGQTVTLRCDPISGHDNLYWYRRVMGKEIKFLLHFVKESKQDESGMPNNRFLAERTGGTYSTLKVQPAELEDSGVYFCASSPQGVSGNTIYFGEGSWLTVV.

Notes on this clone: A read error may produce the germline difference seen at one junction end. The chain is built from TRBV7-7 and TRBJ2-1, with unresolved D. The length of the CDR3 is 15 residues. Germline assignment: CDR1 SSHAT and CDR2 FNYEAQ (reference sequence). CDR3 residues: CASSLTGSSYNEQFF. In DNA, the CDR3 is TGTGCTAGCAGCTTGACCGGAAGCTCCTACAATGAGCAGTTCTTC.

The chain combines TRBV28 with TRBJ1-1; possibly TRBD1 for D (5 bases). The CDR3 has 17 residues. Trimming shortened V by 2 bases and J by 0 bases, and 16 bases separated the two germline ends. The germline CDR1 and CDR2 sequences are MDHEN and SYDVKM. The CDR3 sequence is CASSLGGGSSLNTEAFF. In DNA form, the CDR3 reads TGTGCCAGCAGTTTAGGGGGGGGGTCCTCCTTGAACACTGAAGCTTTCTTT.

The gene calls are TRBV21-1 and TRBJ2-1; TRBD2 is the table's D call and was not checked against the DNA. TRBV21-1 is tagged as a pseudogene. This CDR3 has 13 residues. The CDR3 reads CASSGSSYNEQFF. The CDR3 nucleotides read TGTGCCAGCAGCGGGAGCTCCTACAATGAGCAGTTCTTC.

The chain employs TRBV19 and TRBJ2-4; D gene uncertain. V lost 3 bases to trimming and J lost 0 bases, with 9 bases between them. Germline lookup yields CDR1 LNHDA and CDR2 SQIVND (reference sequence). The CDR3 length is 15 residues. The DNA of the CDR3 is TGTGCCAGTAGTATTCCGGATATAGCCAAAAACATTCAGTACTTC. Its translation: CASSIPDIAKNIQYF.

CDR3 bases: TGTGCCAGCACCGACCCCTCTGGGGCCAACGTCCTGACTTTC. This gives the protein CASTDPSGANVLTF. The chain uses TRBV9 and TRBJ2-6; no firm D call. CDR1 SGDLS and CDR2 YYNGEE come from the germline V gene. The CDR3 is 14 residues long. V was trimmed by 6 bases and J by 0 bases, leaving 7 bases between them.

The gene calls are TRBV2 and TRBJ2-5, with a weak D call TRBD1 (6 bases). The CDR3 has 14 amino acids. Germline V gene data show CDR1 as SNHLY and CDR2 as FYNNEI. Between the trimmed V and J ends, which lost 6 bases and 2 bases, there was a span of 13 bases. The CDR3, as DNA: TGTGCCAGCAGGGTTAAGAGGGGGCAAGAGACCCAGTACTTC. This gives the protein CASRVKRGQETQYF.

The chain couples TRBV18 to TRBJ2-5; D is unresolved. The CDR3 has 13 residues. V shed 4 bases and J shed 3 bases, with 9 bases lying between them. Germline CDR1 reads KGHSH; CDR2 reads LQKENI. CDR3 coding DNA: TGTGCCAGCTCACTGACCCAAAAAGAGACCCAGTACTTC. This gives the protein CASSLTQKETQYF.

This clone was seen once. The chain joins TRBV30 to TRBJ1-1; D not certain. V shed 4 bases and J shed 0 bases, with 18 bases lying between them. This CDR3 has 16 amino acids. Germline values: CDR1 GTSNPN, CDR2 SVGIG (reference sequence). The CDR3: CAWNLGRPTMNTEAFF. The CDR3 nucleotides read TGTGCCTGGAACCTGGGCAGGCCTACTATGAACACTGAAGCTTTCTTT.

V gene TRBV13 combines with J gene TRBJ2-5; tentative D call: TRBD1 (6 bases). Germline CDR1 PRHDT, CDR2 FYEKMQ (reference sequence). CDR3 length: 16 amino acids. V gave up 4 bases and J gave up 3 bases, with 18 bases separating them. CDR3 sequence (DNA): TGTGCCAGCAGCTCTTTATCTGGGGGCCCCAAAGAGACCCAGTACTTC. Amino acids: CASSSLSGGPKETQYF.

V and J are TRBV9 and TRBJ1-3; D call uncertain. This CDR3 comprises 14 residues. Trimming left V 9 bases short and J 2 bases short, with 15 bases between. Per the germline V gene, CDR1 is SGDLS and CDR2 is YYNGEE. Written as DNA, the CDR3 is TGTGCCACTCCCCCACGGCAGACTGGAAACACCATATATTTT. Its protein product is CATPPRQTGNTIYF.

The chain recombines TRBV14 with TRBJ2-3, with 9 bases aligning to TRBD2. The trim removed 1 base at V and 7 bases at J, leaving 9 bases unmatched. Germline V gene sequence: CDR1 SGHDN, CDR2 FVKESK. The length of the CDR3 is 16 residues. The CDR3 reads CASSQAWREGRNTQYF. The CDR3 nucleotides read TGTGCCAGCAGCCAAGCGTGGCGGGAGGGCCGAAATACGCAGTATTTT.

This clone is medium-sized by share. This rearrangement joins TRBV7-9 to TRBJ2-3; 12 positions match TRBD2. Looked up from germline, CDR1 is SEHNR and CDR2 is FQNEAQ (reference sequence). The length of the CDR3 is 14 residues. The V segment lost 6 bases and the J segment 6 bases; nucleotides outside the gene matches: 4. Written as DNA, the CDR3 is TGTGCCAGCAGGACTAGCGGGAGAAGGGATACGCAGTATTTT. It codes for CASRTSGRRDTQYF.

Only one count was recorded for this clone. The chain employs TRBV5-5 and TRBJ1-1; D unresolved. The V gene's germline CDR1 is SGHKS and CDR2 YYEKEE (reference sequence). This CDR3 has 13 amino acids. Trimming took off 0 bases at V and 2 bases at J, with 5 bases between the two ends. The CDR3 loop is CASSLDLNTEAFF. CDR3 nucleotides: TGTGCCAGCAGCTTGGACCTCAACACTGAAGCTTTCTTT.

This chain connects TRBV5-1 to TRBJ2-3; the D gene is possibly TRBD2 (5 bases). The CDR3 sequence is 14 residues long. The germline V gene encodes CDR1 SGHRS and CDR2 YFSETQ. With 6 bases removed from V and 2 bases from J, the gap between germline ends came to 13 bases. The CDR3 sequence: CASNTEGNTDTQYF. Here the CDR3 DNA reads TGCGCCAGCAACACCGAGGGAAACACAGATACGCAGTATTTT.